The T cell receptor beta chain under discussion was sequenced for a study of vaccination and CD4 T cells after COVID-19 (dated by TCRdb to the early 2020s). At the level of the whole study: SARS-CoV-2 positivity had been established in the convalescent patients by nasal swab PCR, and mild disease was recorded in several of these patients and severe disease in one. The convalescent cohort included six males and four females, with two Hispanic individuals, seven Caucasians, two Asians and one multiracial person. Each participant got two doses of either the Pfizer-BioNTech BNT162b2 vaccine (n=8) or the Moderna mRNA-1273 vaccine (n=2). Post-COVID blood samples were collected from convalescent patients a median of around 100 days after diagnosis, with a range of roughly 35 to 180 days. The time from the second vaccine dose to post-vaccine blood sampling had a median of roughly 70 days and ranged from about 14 to 250 days. For stimulating the cultures, overlapping spike peptide pools were used, derived from SARS-CoV-2 as well as from the common cold coronaviruses HCoV-NL63, HCoV-OC43 and HCoV-229E. Control cultures received a CEFX viral epitope pool as the positive control, an HIV-1 Nef peptide pool as the negative control, or no peptide. In around nine COVID-19 convalescent patients and 4 infection-naive healthy vaccine recipients, the spike-specific CD4+ TCR repertoire before mRNA vaccination was compared with the repertoire after mRNA vaccination. What the research found in general, with its limitations: Only a relatively small number of convalescent patients were included in the study, and early timepoints following natural infection were not analyzed. In convalescent patients, a median around 86% of post-vaccine SARS-CoV-2-reactive clones were detected only after vaccination, suggesting vaccine-specific priming. In convalescent patients, nearly all vaccine-specific clones (304 of 307) were found to be mono-reactive for SARS-CoV-2 spike rather than cross-reactive with common cold coronaviruses. The median number of SARS-CoV-2-reactive clonotypes rose from 20 to 25 after infection to approximately 41 after vaccination, but the change was not significant.

In the case of this clonotype: Its antigen remains unidentified. Base qualities are not at hand, and no much larger clone is one base apart.

Via the germline V gene, CDR1 is KGHSH and CDR2 LQKENI. From cysteine to phenylalanine, the CDR3 is 19 amino acids long. CDR3 DNA is the only sequence kept; it has 57 bases, read in frame from the first base. At the junction V is shortened by 3 bases and J by 2 bases; bases outside the gene matches: 14. Library method: PCR. DNA from cultured CD4+ T cells underwent TCR sequencing with the Oncomine TCR Beta short-read assay at the Johns Hopkins FTIC core. The QIAamp micro DNA kit was used to extract genomic DNA from the cultured CD4+ T cells. Oncomine TCR Beta libraries from cultured CD4+ T cells were pooled with unique dual indexes and sequenced on an Illumina iSeq 100. In the authors' own workflow: Non-productive sequences were filtered out, and CDR3s that did not start with C, did not end with F or W, or were shorter than 7 amino acids were discarded. Antigen-specific clonotypes were identified with the MANAFEST web application by comparing peptide-stimulated wells with reference and other culture wells. An FDR below 0.05, an odds ratio above 5, and a productive frequency above 0.1% in at least two of three replicate wells were required for clones to be considered positive. Clonotypes that were significantly expanded in both SARS-CoV-2 spike wells and at least one common cold coronavirus spike condition were defined as cross-reactive. Levenshtein distances (stringdist) and unrooted phylogenetic trees (ape) in R version 3.6.1 were used to assess CDR3 homology. TCRdb applied fastp at Q25 and MiXCR to the public reads, then kept only in-frame beta chains. Duplicate CDR3 protein sequences are folded into a single record with the most common DNA and genes. The V and J calls were not made by the authors but by TCRdb's processing. This sample has about 11,000 distinct CDR3 sequences in its table, and roughly 33% of those were observed once. 15% to 19% of the sample is in the top ten clones.

The treatment or condition label here, explained by the study, means: roughly 10-day PBMC culture with coronavirus spike peptide pools or control peptides (ViraFEST assay). The ViraFEST assay, used in the study, expanded antigen-specific T cells with peptide pools and then identified the expanded clonotypes through TCR sequencing. The positive SARS-CoV-2 PCR tests of the convalescent patients were dated from March to December 2020, before the Alpha, Beta and Delta variants emerged in the United States. Two million PBMCs per well were cultured in IMDM with approximately 5.2% human AB serum and roughly 10 IU/ml IL-2, plus 10 ug/ml peptide pools. On days 3 and 7, half of the culture medium was replaced with fresh IL-2-containing medium. After 10 days of culture, CD4+ T cells were isolated by negative selection using the EasySep CD4+ T cell isolation kit. Ficoll-Paque Plus gradient centrifugation was used to isolate PBMCs from whole blood, and the isolated PBMCs were then either used fresh or cryopreserved at -140C. Triplicate wells were generally used for each culture condition.

This receptor chain uses TRBV18 and TRBJ1-5, with 9 middle bases fitting TRBD1. The sequence derives from a human donor who had recovered from COVID-19. Sample: CD4+ T cells from blood, cultured in vitro, taken after SARS-CoV-2 vaccination. This receptor has the CDR3 CASSPLRGTGREGNQPQHF. Here is the DNA: TGTGCCAGCTCACCTCTCCGGGGGACAGGGCGGGAGGGCAATCAGCCCCAGCATTTT.